The 23 T cell receptor beta chains below all came from one sample that was sequenced in a study of OX40 agonist ivuxolimab in advanced cancers. Some clones are missing from TCRdb's copy, which holds only in-frame ones; the method was immunoSEQ multiplex PCR. The table includes 100,000 to 150,000 clones, around 95% detected once. The sample consisted of CD4+ or CD8+ T cells sorted from blood, taken in a trial of the OX40 agonist ivuxolimab. The receptor source for this set is an adult with an advanced solid tumor such as melanoma, head and neck, liver or kidney cancer.

This chain connects TRBV11-2 to TRBJ2-7; 8 bases fit TRBD1. CDR1 SGHAT and CDR2 FQNNGV come from the germline V gene. The V segment lost 4 bases and the J segment 5 bases; nucleotides outside the gene matches: 4. The CDR3 sequence is 13 residues long. The CDR3 nucleotides are TGTGCCAGCAGCTCTGACAGGGGACACGAGCAGTACTTC. This gives the protein CASSSDRGHEQYF.

V gene TRBV5-4 combines with J gene TRBJ1-5; 7 bases fit TRBD1. J was trimmed by 2 bases and V by 4 bases; bases with no gene match: 6. CDR1 and CDR2 from the germline V gene are SGHNT and YYREEE (reference sequence). The CDR3 is 15 amino acids. CDR3 amino acids: CASSAGTEGNQPQHF. The CDR3, as DNA: TGTGCCAGCAGCGCTGGGACAGAGGGCAATCAGCCCCAGCATTTT. Supplemented by reference TRBV5-4 and TRBJ1-5, the full variable domain reads ETGVTQSPTHLIKTRGQQVTLRCSSQSGHNTVSWYQQALGQGPQFIFQYYREEENGRGNFPPRFSGLQFPNYSSELNVNALELDDSALYLCASSAGTEGNQPQHFGDGTRLSIL.

This sequence joins TRBV19 and TRBJ2-5; D may correspond to TRBD1 or TRBD2 (5 bases each). The V end was cut by 5 bases, the J end by 2 bases, with 9 bases between. Looked up from germline, CDR1 is LNHDA and CDR2 is SQIVND (reference sequence). This CDR3 is 13 amino acids long. CDR3 nucleotides: TGTGCCAGTAGTTCCGGGGCACAAGAGACCCAGTACTTC. Encoded protein: CASSSGAQETQYF.

The chain links TRBV5-4 to TRBJ2-7, with D perhaps matching TRBD1 (6 bases). This CDR3 contains 12 residues. Trimming took off 0 bases at V and 13 bases at J, with 14 bases between the two ends. CDR1 is SGHNT, CDR2 YYREEE, per germline (reference sequence). CDR3 coding DNA: TGTGCCAGCAGCTTGGCCCTACAGGGTAACTACTTC. Translation gives CASSLALQGNYF. The full variable domain, in which reference TRBV5-4 and TRBJ2-7 provide the parts outside the CDR3, is ETGVTQSPTHLIKTRGQQVTLRCSSQSGHNTVSWYQQALGQGPQFIFQYYREEENGRGNFPPRFSGLQFPNYSSELNVNALELDDSALYLCASSLALQGNYFGPGTRLTVT.

This clone was seen more than once but under ten times. The genes are TRBV2 and TRBJ1-5; tentative D call: TRBD1 (5 bases). Germline lookup yields CDR1 SNHLY and CDR2 FYNNEI. V was trimmed by 6 bases and J by 5 bases, leaving 11 bases between them. The CDR3 spans 13 residues. The CDR3: CASSSGHDQPQHF. In nucleotides, the CDR3 is TGTGCCAGCAGCTCTGGACACGATCAGCCCCAGCATTTT.

This chain joins TRBV5-4 and TRBJ2-1; 12 nucleotides agree with TRBD1. Trimming took 5 bases from V and 8 from J; bases not matched to a gene: 2. CDR1 is SGHNT and CDR2 is YYREEE in the germline V gene (reference sequence). The CDR3 spans 13 residues. The CDR3 region has the DNA TGTGCCAGCAGTGGGACAGGGGGCCATGAGCAGTTCTTC. Translation: CASSGTGGHEQFF.

The CDR3 region is CASSQSGGARETQYF. The CDR3 region has the DNA TGCGCCAGCAGCCAAAGCGGGGGGGCCCGTGAGACCCAGTACTTC. The V call is TRBV4-1, the J call TRBJ2-5; 10 nucleotides match TRBD2. CDR3 length: 15 residues. CDR1 is MGHRA, CDR2 YSYEKL, per germline. V was clipped by 2 bases and J by 5 bases; unmatched bases: 5.

The V call is TRBV5-1, the J call TRBJ2-3, with TRBD2 matching over 7 bases. J was trimmed by 6 bases and V by 4 bases; bases with no gene match: 8. Per germline, CDR1 SGHRS and CDR2 YFSETQ. The length of the CDR3 is 14 residues. The CDR3 sequence: CASSPQAGLDTQYF. CDR3 nucleotides: TGCGCCAGCAGCCCCCAAGCGGGATTGGATACGCAGTATTTT.

The J gene is TRBJ2-7, the V gene TRBV4-2; 7 nucleotides line up with TRBD1. CDR1 and CDR2 (germline): LGHNA, YNFKEQ. J lost 4 bases, V lost 1 base, and 10 bases had no gene match. This CDR3 is built from 16 residues. The CDR3 coding sequence is TGTGCCAGCAGCCAAGCCTTCACCGGGACAGTTTACGAGCAGTACTTC. Its translation is CASSQAFTGTVYEQYF.

The chain is built from TRBV6-6 and TRBJ2-3; maybe TRBD2 (6 bases). The CDR3 loop spans 16 amino acids. Trimming cost V 5 bases and J 2 bases, with 17 bases left between them. Germline V gene data show CDR1 as MNHNY and CDR2 as SVGAGI (reference sequence). The chain's CDR3 is CASSPRAQRVTDTQYF. CDR3 sequence (DNA): TGTGCCAGCAGTCCTCGCGCCCAGCGGGTCACAGATACGCAGTATTTT.

V gene TRBV7-2 combines with J gene TRBJ2-1; D is tentatively TRBD1 or TRBD2 (5 bases each). The germline gives CDR1 SGHTA, CDR2 FQGNSA. CDR3 length equals 16 residues. V lost 0 bases, J lost 3 bases, and 12 bases lay in between. CDR3 DNA sequence: TGTGCCAGCAGCTTAGCCGGGGCAGCTTTCTACAATGAGCAGTTCTTC. This codes for CASSLAGAAFYNEQFF.

The chain combines TRBV7-2 with TRBJ1-1, with D possibly being TRBD1 (5 bases). Trimming left V 5 bases short and J 3 bases short, with 10 bases between. This CDR3 has 13 residues. Germline-derived CDR1 and CDR2 are SGHTA and FQGNSA. CDR3 bases: TGTGCCAGCAGCCCTGACAGAGACACTGAAGCTTTCTTT. Translating it yields CASSPDRDTEAFF.

This clone was counted only a few times. The genes are TRBV19 and TRBJ1-5, with 7 nucleotides matching TRBD1. The germline CDR1 and CDR2 sequences are LNHDA and SQIVND (reference sequence). The CDR3 extends over 13 amino acids. J gave up 10 bases and V 6 bases, and 9 bases lay outside the gene matches. This CDR3 is CASSTTGVGPQHF. The CDR3 DNA is TGTGCCAGTAGCACTACAGGGGTAGGTCCCCAGCATTTT.

The gene calls are TRBV6-1 and TRBJ1-3, with D unclear. Trimming took off 7 bases at V and 4 bases at J, with 11 bases between the two ends. Germline CDR1 and CDR2: MNHNS and SASEGT. The CDR3 is made up of 13 amino acids. This CDR3 is CASTQDGGNTIYF. The CDR3 bases are TGTGCCAGCACCCAGGACGGGGGAAACACCATATATTTT.

The chain joins TRBV12-5 to TRBJ2-7, with D possibly TRBD2 on 6 matching bases. With 3 bases removed from V and 2 bases from J, the gap between germline ends came to 11 bases. The CDR3 spans 14 residues. Germline values: CDR1 LGHNT, CDR2 FRNRAP. The CDR3 DNA is TGTGCTAGTGGTTTAGCGGGTGCAACCTACGAGCAGTACTTC. It codes for CASGLAGATYEQYF.

The chain uses TRBV20-1 and TRBJ2-5; D not resolved. CDR1 and CDR2 from the germline V gene are DFQATT and SNEGSKA (reference sequence). Trimming removed 3 bases at V and 4 bases at J, with 6 bases between. CDR3 length equals 11 residues. The CDR3 nucleotides read TGCAGTGCTAGTTTTGGAGAGACCCAGTACTTC. This encodes CSASFGETQYF.

Here the CDR3 reads CASSVIGTVENQPQHF. CDR3 coding DNA: TGTGCCAGTAGTGTAATCGGGACAGTCGAAAACCAGCCCCAGCATTTT. The chain links TRBV19 to TRBJ1-5, with 7 bases lining up with TRBD1. This CDR3 has 16 residues. V dropped 5 bases and J dropped 7; count of bases not matched to a gene: 14. Germline-derived CDR1 and CDR2 are LNHDA and SQIVND (reference sequence).

The chain uses TRBV28 and TRBJ1-5; D uncertain. Germline V gives CDR1 MDHEN, CDR2 SYDVKM. Trimming stripped 7 bases from V and 2 bases from J, with 15 bases between. The length of the CDR3 is 15 residues. The CDR3 spells CASKSWGSGNQPQHF. As DNA, the CDR3 is TGTGCCAGCAAATCTTGGGGATCGGGCAATCAGCCCCAGCATTTT. Combining the CDR3 with reference TRBV28 and TRBJ1-5 gives the whole variable domain DVKVTQSSRYLVKRTGEKVFLECVQDMDHENMFWYRQDPGLGLRLIYFSYDVKMKEKGDIPEGYSVSREKKERFSLILESASTNQTSMYLCASKSWGSGNQPQHFGDGTRLSIL.

This rearrangement joins TRBV6-1 to TRBJ1-5, with 8 bases matching TRBD1. The CDR3 length is 15 residues. J gave up 8 bases and V 6 bases, and 12 bases lay outside the gene matches. The germline gives CDR1 MNHNS, CDR2 SASEGT. For the CDR3, the DNA is TGTGCCAGCAGCAACGCCGGACAGGGAATAGAGCCCCAGCATTTT. Translating it yields CASSNAGQGIEPQHF.

V and J are TRBV19 and TRBJ2-1, with 8 bases aligning to TRBD2. This CDR3 is built from 15 residues. The V segment lost 5 bases and the J segment 8 bases; nucleotides outside the gene matches: 11. Germline CDR1 and CDR2: LNHDA and SQIVND (reference sequence). CDR3 nucleotides: TGTGCCAGTAGTGGGCGGGAGGCCCTCGGGTATGAGCAGTTCTTC. Its protein is CASSGREALGYEQFF.

V is TRBV5-1 and J is TRBJ2-1; 7 positions agree with TRBD1. The germline gives CDR1 SGHRS, CDR2 YFSETQ. This CDR3 contains 15 residues. The V segment lost 0 bases and the J segment 5 bases; nucleotides outside the gene matches: 5. Written as DNA, the CDR3 is TGCGCCAGCAGCTTGGTAGGGACAGAAAACAATGAGCAGTTCTTC. Translation gives CASSLVGTENNEQFF. The full variable domain, with the rest looked up from reference TRBV5-1 and TRBJ2-1, is KAGVTQTPRYLIKTRGQQVTLSCSPISGHRSVSWYQQTPGQGLQFLFEYFSETQRNKGNFPGRFSGRQFSNSRSEMNVSTLELGDSALYLCASSLVGTENNEQFFGPGTRLTVL.

The rearrangement links TRBV15 to TRBJ1-5; D gene ambiguous. The germline V and J ends were trimmed by 2 bases and 7 bases, with 18 bases remaining between them. Germline values: CDR1 LNHNV, CDR2 YYDKDF (reference sequence). The CDR3 has 16 residues. The CDR3 region has the DNA TGTGCCACCAGCAGAACCCCAGGACGGAGCGAACAGCCCCAGCATTTT. It yields the protein CATSRTPGRSEQPQHF.

The chain is built from TRBV6-5 and TRBJ2-1, with TRBD1 identical over 10 bases. Germline V lookup: CDR1 MNHEY, CDR2 SVGAGI. The CDR3 is 15 amino acids. Trimming cost V 6 bases and J 4 bases; bases outside gene matches: 6. This CDR3 reads CASSPDRGTYNEQFF. CDR3 DNA sequence: TGTGCCAGCAGCCCGGACAGGGGGACATACAATGAGCAGTTCTTC.